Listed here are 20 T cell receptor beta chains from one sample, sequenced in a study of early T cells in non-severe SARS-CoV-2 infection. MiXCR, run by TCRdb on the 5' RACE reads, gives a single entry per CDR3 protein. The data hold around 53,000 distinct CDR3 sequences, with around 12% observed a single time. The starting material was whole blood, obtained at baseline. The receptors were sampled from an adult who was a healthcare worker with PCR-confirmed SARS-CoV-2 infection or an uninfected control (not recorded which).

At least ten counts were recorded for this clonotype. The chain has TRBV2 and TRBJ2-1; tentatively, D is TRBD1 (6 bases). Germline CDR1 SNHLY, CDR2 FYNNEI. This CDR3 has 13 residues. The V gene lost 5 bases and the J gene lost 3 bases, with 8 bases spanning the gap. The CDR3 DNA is TGTGCCAGCAGTTTGGACAGCTACAATGAGCAGTTCTTC. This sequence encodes CASSLDSYNEQFF. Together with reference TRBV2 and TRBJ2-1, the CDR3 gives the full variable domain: EPEVTQTPSHQVTQMGQEVILRCVPISNHLYFYWYRQILGQKVEFLVSFYNNEISEKSEIFDDQFSVERPDGSNFTLKIRSTKLEDSAMYFCASSLDSYNEQFFGPGTRLTVL.

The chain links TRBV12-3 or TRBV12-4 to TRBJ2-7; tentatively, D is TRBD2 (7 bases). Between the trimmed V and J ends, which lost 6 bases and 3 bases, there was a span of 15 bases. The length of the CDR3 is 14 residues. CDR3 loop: CASSLGGGVYEQYF. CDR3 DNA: TGTGCCAGCAGCCTGGGAGGGGGGGTCTACGAGCAGTACTTC.

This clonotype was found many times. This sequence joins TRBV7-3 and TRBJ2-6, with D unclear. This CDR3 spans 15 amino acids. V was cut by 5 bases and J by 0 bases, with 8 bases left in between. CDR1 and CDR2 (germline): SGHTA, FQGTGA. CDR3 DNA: TGTGCCAGCAGCCCACAGCTCTCTGGGGCCAACGTCCTGACTTTC. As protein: CASSPQLSGANVLTF.

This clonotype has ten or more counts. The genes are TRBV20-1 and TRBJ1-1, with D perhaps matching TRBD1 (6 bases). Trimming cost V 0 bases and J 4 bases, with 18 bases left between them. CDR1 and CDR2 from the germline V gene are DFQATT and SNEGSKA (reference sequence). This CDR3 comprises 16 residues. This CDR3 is CSARDALGAHGTEAFF. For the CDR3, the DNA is TGCAGTGCTAGAGATGCTTTGGGGGCGCACGGCACTGAAGCTTTCTTT.

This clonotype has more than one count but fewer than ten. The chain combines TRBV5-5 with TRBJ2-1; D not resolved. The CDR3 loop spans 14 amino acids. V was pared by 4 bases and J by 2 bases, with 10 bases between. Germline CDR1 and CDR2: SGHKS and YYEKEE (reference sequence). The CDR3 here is CASSPSPAYNEQFF. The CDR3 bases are TGTGCCAGCAGCCCGTCCCCCGCCTACAATGAGCAGTTCTTC.

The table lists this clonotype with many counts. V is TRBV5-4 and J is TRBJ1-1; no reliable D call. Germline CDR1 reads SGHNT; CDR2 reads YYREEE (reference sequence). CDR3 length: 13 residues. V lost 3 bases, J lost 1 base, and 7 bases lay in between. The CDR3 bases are TGTGCCAGCAGCTGGGATTCGAACACTGAAGCTTTCTTT. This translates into CASSWDSNTEAFF.

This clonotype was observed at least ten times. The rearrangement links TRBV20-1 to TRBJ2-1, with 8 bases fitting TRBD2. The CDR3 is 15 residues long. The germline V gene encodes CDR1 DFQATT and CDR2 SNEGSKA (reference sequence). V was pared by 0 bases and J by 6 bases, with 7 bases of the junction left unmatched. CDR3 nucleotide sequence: TGCAGTGCTAGAGAAGGGCTAGCGGGCCTCAATGAGCAGTTCTTC. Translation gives CSAREGLAGLNEQFF.

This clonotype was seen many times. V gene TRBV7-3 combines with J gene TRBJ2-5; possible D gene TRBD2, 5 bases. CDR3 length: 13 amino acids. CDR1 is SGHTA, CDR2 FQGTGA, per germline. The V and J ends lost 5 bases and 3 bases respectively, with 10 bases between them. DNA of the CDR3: TGTGCCAGCAGCACTTACGGGGAAGAGACCCAGTACTTC. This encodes CASSTYGEETQYF.

CDR3 sequence reads: CASTQLVGTQYF. CDR3 coding DNA: TGTGCCAGCACACAACTAGTGGGGACGCAGTATTTT. The rearrangement links TRBV7-2 to TRBJ2-3; maybe TRBD2 (5 bases). V was clipped by 7 bases and J by 9 bases, with 14 bases between them. CDR1 is SGHTA and CDR2 is FQGNSA in the germline V gene. The CDR3 sequence is 12 residues long. The variable domain in full, with the rest retrieved from reference TRBV7-2 and TRBJ2-3, is GAGVSQSPSNKVTEKGKDVELRCDPISGHTALYWYRQSLGQGLEFLIYFQGNSAPDKSGLPSDRFSAERTGGSVSTLTIQRTQQEDSAVYLCASTQLVGTQYFGPGTRLTVL.

The CDR3 region has the DNA TGTGCCAGCAGTTGGACCGGGACTCTAAAACGCGAGCAGTACTTC. Translated, it gives CASSWTGTLKREQYF. V gene TRBV27 combines with J gene TRBJ2-7; weak D call: TRBD2 (6 bases). The V and J ends lost 4 bases and 6 bases respectively, with 19 bases between them. The germline V gene encodes CDR1 MNHEY and CDR2 SMNVEV (reference sequence). CDR3 length: 15 amino acids.

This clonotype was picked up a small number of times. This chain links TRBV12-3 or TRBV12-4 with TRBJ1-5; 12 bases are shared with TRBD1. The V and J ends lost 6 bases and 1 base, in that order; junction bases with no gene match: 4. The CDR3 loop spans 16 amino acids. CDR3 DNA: TGTGCCAGCAGGGGACAGGGGGCTCTGAGCAATCAGCCCCAGCATTTT. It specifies CASRGQGALSNQPQHF.

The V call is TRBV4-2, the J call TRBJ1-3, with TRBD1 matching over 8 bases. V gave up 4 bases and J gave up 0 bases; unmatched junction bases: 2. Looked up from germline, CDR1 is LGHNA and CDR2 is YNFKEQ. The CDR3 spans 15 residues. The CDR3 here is CASSLTGGSGNTIYF. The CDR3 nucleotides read TGTGCCAGCAGCCTCACAGGGGGCTCTGGAAACACCATATATTTT.

CDR3 bases: TGTGCCAGCAGCTTAGAGGCTAGCGGGCGACTCTCGGAGCTGTTTTTT. Its protein is CASSLEASGRLSELFF. This sequence joins TRBV7-9 and TRBJ2-2; TRBD2 matches at 8 bases. Trimming at V came to 1 base and at J to 10 bases, leaving 11 bases not matched to a gene. The CDR3 extends over 16 amino acids. Germline CDR1 is SEHNR and CDR2 is FQNEAQ (reference sequence).

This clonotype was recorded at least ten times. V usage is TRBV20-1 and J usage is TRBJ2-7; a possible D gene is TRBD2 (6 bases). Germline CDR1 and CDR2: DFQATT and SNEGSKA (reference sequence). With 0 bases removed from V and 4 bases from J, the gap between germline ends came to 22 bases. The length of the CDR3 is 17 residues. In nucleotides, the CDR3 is TGCAGTGCTAGAGATCGTCGGGACTCATCGCGGCGTTACGAGCAGTACTTC. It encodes CSARDRRDSSRRYEQYF.

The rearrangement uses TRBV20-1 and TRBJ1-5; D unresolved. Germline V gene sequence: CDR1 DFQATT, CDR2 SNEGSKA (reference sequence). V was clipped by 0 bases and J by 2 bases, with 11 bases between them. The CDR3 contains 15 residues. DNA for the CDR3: TGCAGTGCTAGAGACTGGGCCGGGGGCAATCAGCCCCAGCATTTT. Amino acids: CSARDWAGGNQPQHF.

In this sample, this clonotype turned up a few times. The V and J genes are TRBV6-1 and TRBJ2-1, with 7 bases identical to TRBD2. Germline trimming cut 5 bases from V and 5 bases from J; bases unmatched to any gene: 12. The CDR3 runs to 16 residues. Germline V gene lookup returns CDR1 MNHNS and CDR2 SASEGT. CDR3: CASSKSGSGSNNEQFF. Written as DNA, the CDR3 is TGTGCCAGCAGTAAAAGTGGTAGCGGGTCAAACAATGAGCAGTTCTTC.

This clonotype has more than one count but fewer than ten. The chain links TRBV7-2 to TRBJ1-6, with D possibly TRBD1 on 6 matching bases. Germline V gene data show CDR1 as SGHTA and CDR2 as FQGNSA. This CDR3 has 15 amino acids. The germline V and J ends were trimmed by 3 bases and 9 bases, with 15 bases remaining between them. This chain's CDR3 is CASSFTTGRSSPLHF. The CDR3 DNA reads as TGTGCCAGCAGCTTCACCACAGGGCGCAGTTCACCCCTCCACTTT.

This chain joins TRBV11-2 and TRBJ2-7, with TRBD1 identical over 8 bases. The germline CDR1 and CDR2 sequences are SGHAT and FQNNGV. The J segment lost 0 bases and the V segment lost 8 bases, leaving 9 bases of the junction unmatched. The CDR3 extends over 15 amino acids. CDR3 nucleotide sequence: TGTGCCAGCGCCCTGGGACAGGTTAACTCCTACGAGCAGTACTTC. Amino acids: CASALGQVNSYEQYF.

This CDR3 is CASSPRTSGSNNNEQFF. The CDR3 coding sequence is TGTGCCAGTAGTCCGCGGACTAGCGGGAGCAATAACAATGAGCAGTTCTTC. V and J are TRBV19 and TRBJ2-1; TRBD2 aligns across 13 bases. After removal of 5 bases from V and 5 bases from J, the junction contained 9 bases not matched to a gene. Germline V gene lookup returns CDR1 LNHDA and CDR2 SQIVND (reference sequence). The CDR3 consists of 17 residues.

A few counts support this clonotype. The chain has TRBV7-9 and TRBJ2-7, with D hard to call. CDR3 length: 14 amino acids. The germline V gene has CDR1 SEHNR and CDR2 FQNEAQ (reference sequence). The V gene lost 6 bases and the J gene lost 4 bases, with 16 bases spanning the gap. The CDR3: CASSFPTPRYEQYF. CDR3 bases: TGTGCCAGCAGTTTTCCGACTCCCCGGTACGAGCAGTACTTC. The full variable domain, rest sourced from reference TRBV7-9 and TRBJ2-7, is DTGVSQNPRHKITKRGQNVTFRCDPISEHNRLYWYRQTLGQGPEFLTYFQNEAQLEKSRLLSDRFSAERPKGSFSTLEIQRTEQGDSAMYLCASSFPTPRYEQYFGPGTRLTVT.